Sequencing of this TCR beta chain was carried out in a study of T-cell reconstitution after alpha-beta-depleted transplantation in children. Points from the study as a whole: Several hundred expanded graft clones reportedly were the source of alpha-beta T cells about two months after transplant. At the one-year point after transplant, T-cell counts and TCRbeta diversity were found to come mostly from T cells that had been newly produced.

Germline CDR1 MDHEN, CDR2 SYDVKM. With 2 bases clipped from V and 2 bases from J, the junction kept 7 bases outside the gene matches. This CDR3 comprises 16 residues. Unique molecular identifiers were used in preparing the TCRbeta library. TCRdb reprocessed the PCR reads with MiXCR, giving one entry per CDR3 protein. The sample shows 450,000 to 600,000 distinct CDR3 sequences, 10% to 13% of them seen only once. Many counts were recorded for this clonotype. Its antigen is as yet unknown. Here the sequenced sample was PBMCs, taken before TCRalphabeta/CD19-depleted stem cell transplant. The source of this sequence is a child aged 2-15 years with inherited bone marrow failure, due to receive a stem cell transplant. The chain links TRBV28 to TRBJ2-3, with TRBD2 matching 7 bases. The CDR3 spells CASSLPLRETTDTQYF. The CDR3 DNA reads as TGTGCCAGCAGTTTACCCCTGCGGGAGACCACAGATACGCAGTATTTT.